This entry concerns a single T cell receptor (beta chain). Here immunoSEQ multiplex PCR was the method, and the copy in TCRdb shows in-frame clones only, minus some. The table shows some 150,000 clones, with about four fifths occurring only once. Germline CDR1 SGHNT, CDR2 YYREEE (reference sequence). Trimming left V 1 base short and J 5 bases short, with 10 bases between. The CDR3 runs 13 residues. The data originate from a study of blood T cell repertoires in COVID-19. Sequencing was done on a sample of peripheral blood. The TCR was taken from a man between 60 and 75 years old with acute or convalescent COVID-19. The chain is built from TRBV5-4 and TRBJ2-7; D is perhaps TRBD1 (8 bases). The CDR3 DNA sequence: TGTGCCAGCAGCTTGACAGGGGGGGACGAGCAGTACTTC. Amino acid sequence: CASSLTGGDEQYF.